Shown below are 21 T cell receptor beta chains from a single sample sequenced in a study of beta chain features in type 1 diabetes. Study-level points and caveats: Researchers report that Type 1 diabetes patients had moderately but significantly shorter TCRB CDR3s across all four CD4+ subsets.

No antigen has been assigned to these receptors. Expressed TCRB transcripts were sequenced, since all the RNA that had been isolated was reverse transcribed. The method was immunoSEQ multiplex PCR; TCRdb's version includes in-frame clones alone and lacks a portion of them. The sample yields 640,000 or so clones, 13% seen once. Sequencing was done on a sample of naive CD4+ T cells from blood. Receptor source: a man younger than 30 with type 1 diabetes.

The chain carries TRBV30 and TRBJ1-1, with D tentatively TRBD1 (5 bases). Germline V lookup: CDR1 GTSNPN, CDR2 SVGIG (reference sequence). The V end lost 0 bases, the J end lost 7 bases, and 15 bases lay between the germline ends. There are 14 residues in the CDR3. CDR3 amino acids: CAWSVLLTGGEAFF. The CDR3 DNA is TGTGCCTGGAGTGTACTATTAACTGGGGGTGAAGCTTTCTTT.

V usage is TRBV7-9 and J usage is TRBJ2-5, with a possible D match to TRBD1 (5 bases). The CDR3 is 14 residues long. The V end lost 1 base, the J end lost 5 bases, and 11 bases lay between the germline ends. The germline CDR1 and CDR2 sequences are SEHNR and FQNEAQ (reference sequence). This CDR3 reads CASSLGRAWETQYF. CDR3 nucleotide sequence: TGTGCCAGCAGCTTAGGCAGGGCCTGGGAGACCCAGTACTTC.

This rearrangement joins TRBV14 to TRBJ2-2, with D maybe TRBD2 (5 bases). V dropped 5 bases and J dropped 0 bases, with 16 bases sitting between them. The CDR3 spans 17 residues. Germline CDR1 is SGHDN and CDR2 is FVKESK. The chain's CDR3 is CASSTSGGSANTGELFF. The DNA of the CDR3 is TGTGCCAGCAGCACCTCAGGTGGGAGCGCGAACACCGGGGAGCTGTTTTTT. Full variable domain (rest looked up from reference TRBV14 and TRBJ2-2): EAGVTQFPSHSVIEKGQTVTLRCDPISGHDNLYWYRRVMGKEIKFLLHFVKESKQDESGMPNNRFLAERTGGTYSTLKVQPAELEDSGVYFCASSTSGGSANTGELFFGEGSRLTVL.

This clone was found a few times. This rearrangement joins TRBV19 to TRBJ1-1; D possibly corresponds to TRBD1 (6 bases). The V end lost 5 bases, the J end lost 1 base, and 11 bases lay between the germline ends. CDR3 length: 14 amino acids. Germline V lookup: CDR1 LNHDA, CDR2 SQIVND (reference sequence). The CDR3 DNA reads as TGTGCCAGTAGTCCCAACAGGGAGAACACTGAAGCTTTCTTT. It yields the protein CASSPNRENTEAFF. Based on the CDR3 plus reference TRBV19 and TRBJ1-1, the full variable domain is DGGITQSPKYLFRKEGQNVTLSCEQNLNHDAMYWYRQDPGQGLRLIYYSQIVNDFQKGDIAEGYSVSREKKESFPLTVTSAQKNPTAFYLCASSPNRENTEAFFGQGTRLTVV.

This clone was seen a few times. The chain has TRBV30 and TRBJ1-6; weak D call: TRBD1 (6 bases). The CDR3 runs to 13 residues. V lost 8 bases to trimming and J lost 8 bases, with 16 bases between them. CDR1 is GTSNPN and CDR2 is SVGIG in the germline V gene (reference sequence). The CDR3 sequence is CATQGLSHSPLHF. For the CDR3, the DNA is TGTGCCACACAGGGTTTGTCGCATTCACCCCTCCACTTT. The full variable domain, in which reference TRBV30 and TRBJ1-6 provide the parts outside the CDR3, is SQTIHQWPATLVQPVGSPLSLECTVEGTSNPNLYWYRQAAGRGLQLLFYSVGIGQISSEVPQNLSASRPQDRQFILSSKKLLLSDSGFYLCATQGLSHSPLHFGNGTRLTVT.

There are a few counts of this clone. The chain combines TRBV28 with TRBJ1-2, with 7 nucleotides matching TRBD1. The CDR3 consists of 16 residues. The V gene's germline CDR1 is MDHEN and CDR2 SYDVKM. With V trimmed by 2 bases and J by 5 bases, 11 bases remained unmatched. Written as DNA, the CDR3 is TGTGCCAGCAGTTTAACTTTTAGACAGGGTCTTTATGGCTACACCTTC. Residues: CASSLTFRQGLYGYTF.

Comments on this clone: Within the sample, other DNA sequences also encode this same CDR3. The chain carries TRBV30 and TRBJ1-5, with D perhaps matching TRBD1 (5 bases). The CDR3 is 14 residues long. V shed 0 bases and J shed 6 bases, with 12 bases lying between them. In germline, CDR1 is GTSNPN, CDR2 SVGIG (reference sequence). The CDR3 bases are TGTGCCTGGAGTGTAGGCCAGGGAAGTCAGCCCCAGCATTTT. Its translation: CAWSVGQGSQPQHF.

This chain connects TRBV7-7 to TRBJ2-5, with D possibly TRBD1 on 6 matching bases. Trimming pared 3 bases from V and 1 base from J, leaving 12 bases between. The germline V gene encodes CDR1 SSHAT and CDR2 FNYEAQ (reference sequence). The CDR3 covers 15 residues. The CDR3 sequence: CASSFVQGLQETQYF. The CDR3 nucleotides are TGTGCCAGCAGCTTTGTACAGGGCCTCCAAGAGACCCAGTACTTC. The complete variable domain, with remaining parts taken from reference TRBV7-7 and TRBJ2-5, reads GAGVSQSPRYKVTKRGQDVTLRCDPISSHATLYWYQQALGQGPEFLTYFNYEAQPDKSGLPSDRFSAERPEGSISTLTIQRTEQRDSAMYRCASSFVQGLQETQYFGPGTRLLVL.

A remark on this clone: The sample has other DNA sequences that encode this CDR3 too. The CDR3: CASSLGTNTEAFF. The CDR3 DNA sequence: TGTGCCAGCAGCTTAGGGACCAACACTGAAGCTTTCTTT. J is TRBJ1-1 and V is TRBV7-9; D not resolved. CDR1 and CDR2 from the germline V gene are SEHNR and FQNEAQ (reference sequence). There are 13 residues in the CDR3. V lost 1 base, J lost 2 bases, and 5 bases lay in between.

V usage is TRBV4-1 and J usage is TRBJ1-5, with 9 nucleotides matching TRBD1. Germline assignment: CDR1 MGHRA and CDR2 YSYEKL. The ends lost 1 base at V and 5 bases at J; junction bases unmatched: 3. The CDR3 covers 15 residues. In nucleotides, the CDR3 is TGCGCCAGCAGCCAAGTGGACAGGGGCCATCAGCCCCAGCATTTT. Its translation is CASSQVDRGHQPQHF.

This chain connects TRBV6-1 to TRBJ2-1; 10 bases are a match to TRBD2. The germline V gene encodes CDR1 MNHNS and CDR2 SASEGT. Germline trimming cut 1 base from V and 4 bases from J; bases unmatched to any gene: 4. The CDR3 extends over 16 amino acids. In DNA form, the CDR3 reads TGTGCCAGCAGTGAAGAGGTAGCGGGGGGTTACAATGAGCAGTTCTTC. Translating gives CASSEEVAGGYNEQFF.

The chain employs TRBV19 and TRBJ1-2, with TRBD1 as a possible D gene (6 bases). Trimming took 0 bases from V and 4 from J, leaving 9 bases between them. Germline CDR1 LNHDA, CDR2 SQIVND (reference sequence). The CDR3 is 14 residues long. CDR3: CASSIDLGAYGYTF. CDR3 nucleotide sequence: TGTGCCAGTAGTATAGATCTGGGGGCCTATGGCTACACCTTC.

This clone has more than one count but fewer than ten. V gene TRBV9 combines with J gene TRBJ1-6; the match to TRBD1 covers 9 bases. The germline CDR1 and CDR2 sequences are SGDLS and YYNGEE. The ends lost 4 bases at V and 8 bases at J; junction bases unmatched: 1. The CDR3 is 13 residues long. In DNA form, the CDR3 reads TGTGCCAGCAGCCGGGACAGGGATTCACCCCTCCACTTT. This translates into CASSRDRDSPLHF.

This clone was detected a few times. This rearrangement joins TRBV13 to TRBJ2-1; 8 bases line up with TRBD2. The germline gives CDR1 PRHDT, CDR2 FYEKMQ (reference sequence). The CDR3 extends over 17 amino acids. The V segment lost 4 bases and the J segment 7 bases; nucleotides outside the gene matches: 15. Written as DNA, the CDR3 is TGTGCCAGCAGCTCCCAAGCCAAGGCGGGGGGAGAGAATGAGCAGTTCTTC. As protein: CASSSQAKAGGENEQFF. Variable domain in full (rest from reference TRBV13 and TRBJ2-1): AAGVIQSPRHLIKEKRETATLKCYPIPRHDTVYWYQQGPGQDPQFLISFYEKMQSDKGSIPDRFSAQQFSDYHSELNMSSLELGDSALYFCASSSQAKAGGENEQFFGPGTRLTVL.

This clone occurred a few times. This chain joins TRBV5-1 and TRBJ2-7, with D possibly TRBD2 on 7 matching bases. Germline loops: CDR1 SGHRS, CDR2 YFSETQ. CDR3 length equals 13 residues. The V end was cut by 7 bases, the J end by 2 bases, with 13 bases between. CDR3 sequence (DNA): TGCGCCAGCCGGACAGCGGGGACCTACGAGCAGTACTTC. Amino acid sequence: CASRTAGTYEQYF.

This clone turned up a few times. This chain uses TRBV29-1 with TRBJ2-5, with no clear D. CDR3 size: 10 residues. Per the germline V gene, CDR1 is SQVTM and CDR2 is ANQGSEA. Trimming removed 6 bases at V and 4 bases at J, with 6 bases between. DNA of the CDR3: TGCAGCGTAGACCTAGAGACCCAGTACTTC. It specifies CSVDLETQYF.

The V gene is TRBV7-2, the J gene TRBJ2-2; D uncertain. The CDR3 totals 15 residues. Trimming left V 4 bases short and J 4 bases short, with 13 bases between. Germline CDR1 and CDR2: SGHTA and FQGNSA. CDR3: CASSYPLTSTGELFF. DNA for the CDR3: TGTGCCAGCAGCTACCCGTTGACCAGCACCGGGGAGCTGTTTTTT.

CDR3 loop: CASSASDEQFF. The CDR3 nucleotides are TGTGCCAGCAGCGCCAGCGATGAGCAGTTCTTC. This sequence joins TRBV7-9 and TRBJ2-1; D gene unclear. Trimming took 5 bases from V and 8 from J, leaving 7 bases between them. There are 11 residues in the CDR3. Looked up from germline, CDR1 is SEHNR and CDR2 is FQNEAQ (reference sequence).

This clone has just a few counts. The chain uses TRBV30 and TRBJ1-5, with D unclear. This CDR3 has 14 amino acids. CDR1 is GTSNPN and CDR2 is SVGIG in the germline V gene (reference sequence). V shed 2 bases and J shed 7 bases, with 15 bases lying between them. Written as DNA, the CDR3 is TGTGCCTGGAGTTCGGTCCTCCGGGAGCAGCCCCAGCATTTT. Translating gives CAWSSVLREQPQHF.

This chain connects TRBV7-8 to TRBJ1-1; 9 bases are a match to TRBD1. CDR1 and CDR2 from the germline V gene are SGHVS and FQNEAQ. V gave up 2 bases and J gave up 6 bases; unmatched junction bases: 13. The CDR3 has 17 residues. In DNA, the CDR3 is TGTGCCAGCAGCTTATCCCCCCCGAGGACAGGGGTTTCTGAAGCTTTCTTT. It codes for CASSLSPPRTGVSEAFF.

This chain uses TRBV9 with TRBJ2-3; D remains ambiguous. There are 14 residues in the CDR3. Between the trimmed V and J ends, which lost 4 bases and 4 bases, there was a span of 13 bases. Germline lookup yields CDR1 SGDLS and CDR2 YYNGEE. In DNA, the CDR3 is TGTGCCAGCAGCTCGGGCCCATCCGCAGATACGCAGTATTTT. Protein product: CASSSGPSADTQYF.